This TCR beta chain was identified in a study of cytomegalovirus exposure and HLA in healthy donors. Overall study findings and caveats: With DRB1 most and HLA-C fewest, TCR association rates differed between HLA loci in a later analysis.

CDR1 and CDR2 (germline): LGHNT, FRNRAP. V lost 1 base and J 2 bases, leaving 16 bases between the germline ends. This CDR3 spans 17 amino acids. Amplification used 60 Vbeta primers and 13 Jbeta primers. Per the study methods: In a later analysis, some 80 million unique TCR beta chains included roughly 11 million shared by two or more donors. Sequencing was performed with immunoSEQ multiplex PCR; in TCRdb, only in-frame clones are kept and a portion is missing. V and J calls and clone size come straight from that table; D and trimming were deduced from the DNA. The sample consists of fewer than 200,000 clones, 65% to 85% of them appearing once. Comment on this clone: The antigen is not known.

This receptor was identified in a female donor in good health and CMV-seronegative. V is TRBV12-5 and J is TRBJ2-3, with a tentative D call TRBD2 (6 bases). Specimen: PBMCs. The chain's CDR3 is CASGLAPPSGLTDTQYF. The CDR3 nucleotides are TGTGCTAGTGGTTTGGCCCCGCCCAGCGGGCTCACAGATACGCAGTATTTT.